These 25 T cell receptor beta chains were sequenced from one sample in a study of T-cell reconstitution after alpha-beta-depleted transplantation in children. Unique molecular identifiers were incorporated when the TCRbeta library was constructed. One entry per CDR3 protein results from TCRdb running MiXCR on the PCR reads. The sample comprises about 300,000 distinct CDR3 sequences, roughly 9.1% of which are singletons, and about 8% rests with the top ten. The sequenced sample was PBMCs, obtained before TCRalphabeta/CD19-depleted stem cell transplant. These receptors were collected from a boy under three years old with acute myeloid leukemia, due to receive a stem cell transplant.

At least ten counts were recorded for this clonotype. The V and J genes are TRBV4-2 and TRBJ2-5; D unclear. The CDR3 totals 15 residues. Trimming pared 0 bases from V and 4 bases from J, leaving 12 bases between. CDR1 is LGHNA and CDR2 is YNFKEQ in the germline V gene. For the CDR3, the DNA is TGTGCCAGCAGCCAAGAACCAGTATGGGCAGAGACCCAGTACTTC. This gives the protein CASSQEPVWAETQYF.

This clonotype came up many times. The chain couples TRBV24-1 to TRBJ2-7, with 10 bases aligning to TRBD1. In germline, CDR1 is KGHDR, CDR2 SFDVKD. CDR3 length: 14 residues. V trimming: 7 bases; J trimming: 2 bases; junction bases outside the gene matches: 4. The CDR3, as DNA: TGTGCCACCAGCGACGGGACAGGGGCCTACGAGCAGTACTTC. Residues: CATSDGTGAYEQYF.

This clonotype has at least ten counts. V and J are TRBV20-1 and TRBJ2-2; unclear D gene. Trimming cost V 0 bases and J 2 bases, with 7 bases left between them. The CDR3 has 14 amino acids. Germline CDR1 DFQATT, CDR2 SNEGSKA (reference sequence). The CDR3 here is CSARDLSNTGELFF. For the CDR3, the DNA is TGCAGTGCTAGAGATCTCTCAAACACCGGGGAGCTGTTTTTT.

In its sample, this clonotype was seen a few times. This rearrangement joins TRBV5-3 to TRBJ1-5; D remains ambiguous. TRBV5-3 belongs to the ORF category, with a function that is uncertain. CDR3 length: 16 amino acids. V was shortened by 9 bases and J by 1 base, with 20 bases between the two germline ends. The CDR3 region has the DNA TGTGCCACCGGACCGGGTGACAACCTAAGCAATCAGCCCCAGCATTTT. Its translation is CATGPGDNLSNQPQHF.

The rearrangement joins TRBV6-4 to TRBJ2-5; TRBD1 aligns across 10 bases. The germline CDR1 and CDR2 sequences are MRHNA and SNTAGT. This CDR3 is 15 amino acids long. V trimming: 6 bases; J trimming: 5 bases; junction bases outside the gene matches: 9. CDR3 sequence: CASRTPSDRGETQYF. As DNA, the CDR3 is TGTGCCAGCAGGACCCCCTCGGACAGGGGGGAGACCCAGTACTTC.

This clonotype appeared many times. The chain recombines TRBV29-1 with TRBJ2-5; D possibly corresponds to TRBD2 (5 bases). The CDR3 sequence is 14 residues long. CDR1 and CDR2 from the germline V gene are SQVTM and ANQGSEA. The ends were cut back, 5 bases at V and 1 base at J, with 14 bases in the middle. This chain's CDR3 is CSVSRGGRQETQYF. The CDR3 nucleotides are TGCAGCGTTTCCCGCGGAGGCCGCCAAGAGACCCAGTACTTC. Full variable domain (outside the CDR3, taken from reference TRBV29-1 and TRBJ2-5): SAVISQKPSRDICQRGTSLTIQCQVDSQVTMMFWYRQQPGQSLTLIATANQGSEATYESGFVIDKFPISRPNLTFSTLTVSNMSPEDSSIYLCSVSRGGRQETQYFGPGTRLLVL.

CDR3 bases: TGTGCCAGCAGTTTAAGGGCCTCCTACAATGAGCAGTTCTTC. Translated, it gives CASSLRASYNEQFF. The V call is TRBV12-3 or TRBV12-4, the J call TRBJ2-1; D is uncertain. Trimming took off 2 bases at V and 0 bases at J, with 5 bases between the two ends. The CDR3 runs 14 residues.

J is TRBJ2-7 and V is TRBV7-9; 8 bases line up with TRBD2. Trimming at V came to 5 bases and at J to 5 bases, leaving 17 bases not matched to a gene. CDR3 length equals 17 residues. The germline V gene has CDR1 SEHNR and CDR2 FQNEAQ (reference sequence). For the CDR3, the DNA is TGTGCCAGCAGCCAAACCAACCATCGAGCGGGGGTCAACGAGCAGTACTTC. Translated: CASSQTNHRAGVNEQYF.

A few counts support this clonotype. The CDR3 loop is CSASRAVDYGYTF. The CDR3, as DNA: TGCAGTGCTAGTCGGGCGGTTGACTATGGCTACACCTTC. This chain joins TRBV20-1 and TRBJ1-2; D unresolved. The CDR3 totals 13 residues. Germline V gene lookup returns CDR1 DFQATT and CDR2 SNEGSKA (reference sequence). Between the trimmed V and J ends, which lost 3 bases and 3 bases, there was a span of 11 bases.

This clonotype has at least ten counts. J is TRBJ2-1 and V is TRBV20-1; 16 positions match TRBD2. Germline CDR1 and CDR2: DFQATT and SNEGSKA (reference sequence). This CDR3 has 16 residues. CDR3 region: CSAGTSGRAIYNEQFF. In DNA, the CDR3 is TGCAGCGCCGGGACTAGCGGGAGGGCCATCTACAATGAGCAGTTCTTC.

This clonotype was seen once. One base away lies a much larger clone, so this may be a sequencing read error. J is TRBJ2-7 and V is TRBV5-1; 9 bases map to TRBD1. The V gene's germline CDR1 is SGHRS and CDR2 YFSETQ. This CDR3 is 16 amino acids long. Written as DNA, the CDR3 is TGCGCCAGCAGCTTGGAGCCGGGACAGGGAAAGTACGAGCAGGACTTC. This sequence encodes CASSLEPGQGKYEQDF.

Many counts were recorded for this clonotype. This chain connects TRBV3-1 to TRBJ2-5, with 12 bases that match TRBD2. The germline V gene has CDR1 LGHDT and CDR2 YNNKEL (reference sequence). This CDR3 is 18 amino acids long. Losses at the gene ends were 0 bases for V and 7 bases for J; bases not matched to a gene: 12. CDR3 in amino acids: CASSQDLGLAGGTGTQYF. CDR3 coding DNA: TGTGCCAGCAGCCAAGATCTCGGGCTAGCGGGGGGGACGGGGACCCAGTACTTC.

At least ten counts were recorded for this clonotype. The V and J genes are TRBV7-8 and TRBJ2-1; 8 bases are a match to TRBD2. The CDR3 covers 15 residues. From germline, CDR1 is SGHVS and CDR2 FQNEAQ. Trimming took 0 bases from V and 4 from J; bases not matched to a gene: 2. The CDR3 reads CASSLAASGYNEQFF. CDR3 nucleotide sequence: TGTGCCAGCAGCTTAGCGGCTAGCGGGTACAATGAGCAGTTCTTC.

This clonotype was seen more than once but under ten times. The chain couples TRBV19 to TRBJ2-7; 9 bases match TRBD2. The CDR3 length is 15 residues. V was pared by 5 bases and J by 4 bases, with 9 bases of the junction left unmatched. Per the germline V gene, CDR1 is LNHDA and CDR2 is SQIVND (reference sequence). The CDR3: CASSYLTSGEYEQYF. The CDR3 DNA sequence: TGTGCCAGTAGTTACCTGACTAGCGGAGAGTACGAGCAGTACTTC.

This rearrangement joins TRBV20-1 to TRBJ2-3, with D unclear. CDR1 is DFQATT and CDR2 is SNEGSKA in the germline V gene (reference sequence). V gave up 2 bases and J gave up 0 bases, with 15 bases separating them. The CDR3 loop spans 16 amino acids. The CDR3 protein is CSARRPRTSSTDTQYF. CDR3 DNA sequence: TGCAGTGCTAGACGTCCCAGGACCTCTAGCACAGATACGCAGTATTTT.

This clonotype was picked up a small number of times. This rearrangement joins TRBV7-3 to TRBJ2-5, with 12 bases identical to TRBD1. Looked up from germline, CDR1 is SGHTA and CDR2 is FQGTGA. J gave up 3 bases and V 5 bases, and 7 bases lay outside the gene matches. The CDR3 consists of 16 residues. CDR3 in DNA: TGTGCCAGCAGCACCTCCGGGACAGGGGGCGAAGAGACCCAGTACTTC. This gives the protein CASSTSGTGGEETQYF.

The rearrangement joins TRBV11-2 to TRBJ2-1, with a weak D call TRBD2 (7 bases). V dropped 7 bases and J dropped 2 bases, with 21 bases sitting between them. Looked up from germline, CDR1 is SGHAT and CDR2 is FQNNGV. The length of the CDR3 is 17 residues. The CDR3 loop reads CASTRFNGGAPYNEQFF. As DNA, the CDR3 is TGTGCCAGCACCCGCTTTAATGGGGGGGCTCCCTACAATGAGCAGTTCTTC.

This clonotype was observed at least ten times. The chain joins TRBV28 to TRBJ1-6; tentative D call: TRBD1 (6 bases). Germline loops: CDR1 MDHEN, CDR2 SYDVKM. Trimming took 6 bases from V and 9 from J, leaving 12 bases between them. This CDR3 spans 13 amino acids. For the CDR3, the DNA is TGTGCCAGCAGCCCAGGACAGACTTCACCCCTCCACTTT. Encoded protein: CASSPGQTSPLHF.

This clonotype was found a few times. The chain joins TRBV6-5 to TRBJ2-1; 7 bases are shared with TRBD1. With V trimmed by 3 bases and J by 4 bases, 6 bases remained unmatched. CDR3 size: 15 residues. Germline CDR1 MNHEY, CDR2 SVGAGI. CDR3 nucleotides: TGTGCCAGCAGTTATAGGGACAGATCATACAATGAGCAGTTCTTC. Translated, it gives CASSYRDRSYNEQFF.

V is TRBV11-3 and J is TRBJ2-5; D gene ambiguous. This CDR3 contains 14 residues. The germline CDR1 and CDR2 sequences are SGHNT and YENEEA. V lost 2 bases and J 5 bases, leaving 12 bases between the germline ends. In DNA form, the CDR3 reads TGTGCCAGCAGCTTACCCGCGGAATCGGAGACCCAGTACTTC. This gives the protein CASSLPAESETQYF.

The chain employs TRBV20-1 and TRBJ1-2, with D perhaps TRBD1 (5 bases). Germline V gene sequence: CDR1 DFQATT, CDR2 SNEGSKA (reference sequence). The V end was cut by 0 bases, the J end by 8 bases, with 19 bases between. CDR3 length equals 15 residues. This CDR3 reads CSARDAGQLEVGYTF. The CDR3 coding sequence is TGCAGTGCTAGAGATGCCGGACAATTGGAGGTGGGCTACACCTTC.

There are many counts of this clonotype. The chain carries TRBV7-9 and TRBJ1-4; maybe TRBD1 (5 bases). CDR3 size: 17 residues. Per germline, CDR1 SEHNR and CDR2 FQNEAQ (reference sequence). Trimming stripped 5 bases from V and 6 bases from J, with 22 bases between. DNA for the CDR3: TGTGCCAGCAGCGCAGGAGCCTCCGGGACGCCAGATGAAAAACTGTTTTTT. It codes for CASSAGASGTPDEKLFF.

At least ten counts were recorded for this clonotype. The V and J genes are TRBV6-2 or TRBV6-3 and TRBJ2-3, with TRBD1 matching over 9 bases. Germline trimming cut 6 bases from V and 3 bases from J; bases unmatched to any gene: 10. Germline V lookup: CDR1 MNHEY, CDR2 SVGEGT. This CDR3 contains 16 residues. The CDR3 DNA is TGTGCCAGCAGACAAGCCGGGACAGGGATTACAGATACGCAGTATTTT. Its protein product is CASRQAGTGITDTQYF.

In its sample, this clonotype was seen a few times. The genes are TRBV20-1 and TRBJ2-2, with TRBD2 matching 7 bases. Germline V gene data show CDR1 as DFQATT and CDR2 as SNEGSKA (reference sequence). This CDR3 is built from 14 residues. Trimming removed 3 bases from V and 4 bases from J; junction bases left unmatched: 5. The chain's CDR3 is CSARGPGGTGELFF. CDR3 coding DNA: TGCAGTGCTAGGGGCCCGGGGGGCACCGGGGAGCTGTTTTTT.

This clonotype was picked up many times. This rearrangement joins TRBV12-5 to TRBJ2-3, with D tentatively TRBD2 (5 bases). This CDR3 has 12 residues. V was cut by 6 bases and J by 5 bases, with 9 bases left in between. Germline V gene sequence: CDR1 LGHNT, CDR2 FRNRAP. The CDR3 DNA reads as TGTGCTAGTGGCCCCGGACTAGATACGCAGTATTTT. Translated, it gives CASGPGLDTQYF.